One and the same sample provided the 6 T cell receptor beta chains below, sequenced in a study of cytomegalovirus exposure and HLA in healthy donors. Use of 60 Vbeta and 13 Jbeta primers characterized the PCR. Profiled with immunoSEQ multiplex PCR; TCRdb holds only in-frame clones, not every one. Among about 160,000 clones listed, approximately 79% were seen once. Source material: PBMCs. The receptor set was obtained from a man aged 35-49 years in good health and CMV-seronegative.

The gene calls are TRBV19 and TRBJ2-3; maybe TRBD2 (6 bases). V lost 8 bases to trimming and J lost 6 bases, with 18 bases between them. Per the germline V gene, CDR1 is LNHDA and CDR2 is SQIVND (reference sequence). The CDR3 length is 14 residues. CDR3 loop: CASSDGGPGDTQYF. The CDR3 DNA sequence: TGTGCCAGTTCCGATGGAGGGCCGGGTGATACGCAGTATTTT.

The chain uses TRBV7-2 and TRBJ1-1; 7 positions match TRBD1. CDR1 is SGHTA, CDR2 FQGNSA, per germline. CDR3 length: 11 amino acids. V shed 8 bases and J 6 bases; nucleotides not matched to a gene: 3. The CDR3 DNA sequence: TGTGCCAGCCAACAGGGGTCTGAAGCTTTCTTT. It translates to CASQQGSEAFF.

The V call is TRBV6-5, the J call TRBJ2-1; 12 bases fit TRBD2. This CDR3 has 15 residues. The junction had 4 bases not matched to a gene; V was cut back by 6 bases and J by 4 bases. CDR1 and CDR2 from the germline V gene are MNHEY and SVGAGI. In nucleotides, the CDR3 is TGTGCCAGCAGAAGTGGACTAGCGGGATACAATGAGCAGTTCTTC. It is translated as CASRSGLAGYNEQFF.

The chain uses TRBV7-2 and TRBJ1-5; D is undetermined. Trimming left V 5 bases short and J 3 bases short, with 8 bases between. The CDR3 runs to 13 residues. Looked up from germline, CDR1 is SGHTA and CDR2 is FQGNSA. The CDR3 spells CASSPGTNQPQHF. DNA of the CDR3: TGTGCCAGCAGCCCAGGAACCAATCAGCCCCAGCATTTT.

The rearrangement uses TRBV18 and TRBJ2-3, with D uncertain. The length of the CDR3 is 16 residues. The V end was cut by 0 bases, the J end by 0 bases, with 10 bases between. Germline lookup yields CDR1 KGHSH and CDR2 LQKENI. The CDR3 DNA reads TGTGCCAGCTCACCACCGAGTCTCCCTAGCACAGATACGCAGTATTTT. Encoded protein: CASSPPSLPSTDTQYF. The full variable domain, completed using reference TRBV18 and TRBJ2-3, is NAGVMQNPRHLVRRRGQEARLRCSPMKGHSHVYWYRQLPEEGLKFMVYLQKENIIDESGMPKERFSAEFPKEGPSILRIQQVVRGDSAAYFCASSPPSLPSTDTQYFGPGTRLTVL.

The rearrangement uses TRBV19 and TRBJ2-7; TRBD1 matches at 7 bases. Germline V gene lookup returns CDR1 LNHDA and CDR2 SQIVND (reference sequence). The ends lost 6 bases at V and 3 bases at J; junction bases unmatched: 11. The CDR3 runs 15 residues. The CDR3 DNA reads TGTGCCAGTAGCGACTCGAGACAGGGCTACTACGAGCAGTACTTC. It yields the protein CASSDSRQGYYEQYF.